Below are 8 T cell receptor beta chains sequenced from a single sample in a study of regulatory T cells in long-lasting Graves disease. The time point was: persistent/refractory GD, antithyroid drugs over 5 years with positive TRAb. The TCR library was made from RNA that had been extracted from PBMCs in TRIzol. With iRepertoire HTBI primers and Arm-PCR of CDR3 regions, TCR beta libraries were built. Via MiXCR, TCRdb re-called the multiplex PCR reads, giving one row per CDR3 protein. The sample holds about 470,000 distinct CDR3 sequences; roughly 20% are singletons and the top ten take 7% to 9.5%. Here the sequenced sample was peripheral blood mononuclear cells (PBMCs), taken when the disease was refractory, from a patient treated with antithyroid drugs. These receptors were taken from a female donor with Graves disease.

This clonotype was seen ten or more times. The chain has TRBV25-1 and TRBJ2-5; no clear D. Trimming took off 1 base at V and 1 base at J, with 16 bases between the two ends. Germline V CDR1 and CDR2: MGHDK, SYGVNS. The CDR3 covers 17 residues. The CDR3 reads CASSEFVWSDRQETQYF. CDR3 DNA sequence: TGTGCCAGCAGTGAATTCGTCTGGTCAGATCGCCAAGAGACCCAGTACTTC.

This clonotype was picked up many times. The chain joins TRBV2 to TRBJ1-1, with 8 bases aligning to TRBD1. The ends lost 9 bases at V and 1 base at J; junction bases unmatched: 4. The V gene's germline CDR1 is SNHLY and CDR2 FYNNEI. The length of the CDR3 is 13 residues. The CDR3, as DNA: TGTGCCAGAGGGACAGGCCCGAACACTGAAGCTTTCTTT. Translated: CARGTGPNTEAFF.

This clonotype was found many times. The rearrangement links TRBV6-1 to TRBJ1-5; 10 positions match TRBD1. The CDR3 is made up of 12 amino acids. Looked up from germline, CDR1 is MNHNS and CDR2 is SASEGT. The CDR3 region has the DNA TGTGAGATAGGACAGGGGGGTCAGCCCCAGCATTTT. Translation: CEIGQGGQPQHF.

There are many counts of this clonotype. The chain carries TRBV30 and TRBJ1-6; a weak D match, TRBD1 (5 bases). Germline loops: CDR1 GTSNPN, CDR2 SVGIG (reference sequence). The CDR3 contains 12 residues. Between the trimmed V and J ends, which lost 4 bases and 9 bases, there was a span of 10 bases. CDR3 residues: CAWNQGVSPLHF. The CDR3 bases are TGTGCCTGGAACCAGGGAGTTTCACCCCTCCACTTT.

This clonotype was recorded at least ten times. The chain recombines TRBV28 with TRBJ2-7, with TRBD2 identical over 10 bases. Germline assignment: CDR1 MDHEN and CDR2 SYDVKM. The V gene end was trimmed by 3 bases and the J gene end by 3 bases; junction bases not matched to a gene: 5. CDR3 length: 15 amino acids. The CDR3 loop reads CASSFFSGRVYEQYF. The CDR3 DNA sequence: TGTGCCAGCAGTTTTTTCAGCGGGAGGGTCTACGAGCAGTACTTC.

The sample holds a few counts of this clonotype. V usage is TRBV5-1 and J usage is TRBJ2-5; D call uncertain. Trimming left V 2 bases short and J 5 bases short, with 10 bases between. The CDR3 loop spans 13 amino acids. The germline V gene has CDR1 SGHRS and CDR2 YFSETQ. CDR3 DNA: TGCGCCAGCAGCTTCATCGACGGGGAGACCCAGTACTTC. Amino acid sequence: CASSFIDGETQYF.

This clonotype occurred many times. The rearrangement joins TRBV28 to TRBJ2-5; 8 bases are shared with TRBD1. V was pared by 6 bases and J by 3 bases, with 9 bases of the junction left unmatched. From germline, CDR1 is MDHEN and CDR2 SYDVKM. This CDR3 is built from 15 residues. The CDR3, as DNA: TGTGCCAGCAGGGGGACAGGTATTGTGAAAGAGACCCAGTACTTC. Protein sequence: CASRGTGIVKETQYF.

The chain is built from TRBV14 and TRBJ1-1; tentative D call: TRBD1 (5 bases). Per the germline V gene, CDR1 is SGHDN and CDR2 is FVKESK. The V end lost 0 bases, the J end lost 0 bases, and 14 bases lay between the germline ends. The CDR3 has 17 amino acids. CDR3 loop: CASSQDLGLGVNTEAFF. CDR3 nucleotide sequence: TGTGCCAGCAGCCAAGATCTTGGGCTGGGGGTGAACACTGAAGCTTTCTTT.